This T cell receptor beta chain derives from a study of T-cell reconstitution after alpha-beta-depleted transplantation in children. CDR3 length: 11 amino acids. Germline lookup yields CDR1 SEHNR and CDR2 FQNEAQ (reference sequence). Trimming shortened V by 8 bases and J by 8 bases, and 10 bases separated the two germline ends. Unique molecular identifiers were incorporated when the TCRbeta library was constructed. TCRdb re-called the PCR reads through MiXCR, storing one row per CDR3 protein. This table holds about 480,000 distinct CDR3 sequences, under 15% found once. The source was PBMCs from the stem cell graft donor, collected from the stem cell graft. The receptor comes from a human donor who donated a stem cell graft to a child with combined immunodeficiency. This chain uses TRBV7-9 with TRBJ2-1, with D possibly TRBD1 on 5 matching bases. The CDR3 sequence is CASSGFDEQFF. CDR3 nucleotides: TGTGCCAGCTCAGGGTTCGATGAGCAGTTCTTC.